Each of the 16 T cell receptor beta chains below was sequenced from the same sample in a study of T cell responses to AZD1222 COVID-19 vaccine. Some clones are missing from TCRdb's copy, which holds only in-frame ones; the method was immunoSEQ multiplex PCR. The data show about 150,000 clones, 88% seen once. Sequencing used peripheral blood, obtained on day 0 of AZD1222 vaccination. The receptors were sampled from an adult in good health.

This clone occurred once. This chain connects TRBV2 to TRBJ2-1; D uncertain. CDR1 and CDR2 (germline): SNHLY, FYNNEI. Trimming pared 4 bases from V and 4 bases from J, leaving 20 bases between. The CDR3 contains 17 residues. CDR3 in amino acids: CASSGLPTLSGYNEQFF. CDR3 DNA sequence: TGTGCCAGCAGTGGCCTACCGACGCTCAGTGGGTACAATGAGCAGTTCTTC.

The chain is built from TRBV4-3 and TRBJ1-4; 8 positions match TRBD1. The CDR3 consists of 16 residues. Looked up from germline, CDR1 is LGHNA and CDR2 is YSLEER. V lost 0 bases to trimming and J lost 8 bases; unmatched junction nucleotides: 8. Here the CDR3 DNA reads TGCGCCAGCAGCCAAGATGGGCCAGGGGGCTCAGAAAAACTGTTTTTT. Its translation: CASSQDGPGGSEKLFF.

The chain links TRBV3-1 (or the pseudogene TRBV3-2) to TRBJ1-6, with 7 bases matching TRBD1. The V and J ends lost 1 base and 7 bases, in that order; junction bases with no gene match: 1. Germline CDR1 and CDR2: LGHDT and YNNKEL (reference sequence). The CDR3 has 14 residues. The CDR3 reads CASSQVGQNSPLHF. CDR3 sequence (DNA): TGTGCCAGCAGCCAAGTGGGACAGAATTCACCCCTCCACTTT.

The chain has TRBV4-2 and TRBJ1-2; 7 nucleotides line up with TRBD1. The CDR3 consists of 16 residues. Trimming at V came to 3 bases and at J to 3 bases, leaving 10 bases not matched to a gene. Germline V gives CDR1 LGHNA, CDR2 YNFKEQ. Written as DNA, the CDR3 is TGTGCCAGCAGCCACCCAGGACAGGCTACGGACTATGGCTACACCTTC. Translation gives CASSHPGQATDYGYTF.

V gene TRBV2 combines with J gene TRBJ2-3; D is ambiguous. CDR1 is SNHLY and CDR2 is FYNNEI in the germline V gene. The CDR3 has 11 amino acids. Deletions cut 6 bases from V and 10 bases from J, with 11 bases between. CDR3 region: CASRYQVAQYF. The CDR3 bases are TGTGCCAGCAGGTATCAGGTAGCGCAGTATTTT.

The chain links TRBV19 to TRBJ2-2, with TRBD1 as a possible D gene (6 bases). The CDR3 totals 17 residues. Germline V gives CDR1 LNHDA, CDR2 SQIVND (reference sequence). V lost 3 bases, J lost 0 bases, and 14 bases lay in between. CDR3 region: CASSIYTGHPNTGELFF. In nucleotides, the CDR3 is TGTGCCAGTAGTATCTATACGGGACACCCGAACACCGGGGAGCTGTTTTTT. Variable domain in full (rest from reference TRBV19 and TRBJ2-2): DGGITQSPKYLFRKEGQNVTLSCEQNLNHDAMYWYRQDPGQGLRLIYYSQIVNDFQKGDIAEGYSVSREKKESFPLTVTSAQKNPTAFYLCASSIYTGHPNTGELFFGEGSRLTVL.

This clone was detected only once. The chain employs TRBV7-2 and TRBJ2-3; TRBD2 matches at 9 bases. Germline values: CDR1 SGHTA, CDR2 FQGNSA. The CDR3 runs 14 residues. The ends lost 2 bases at V and 3 bases at J; junction bases unmatched: 0. DNA for the CDR3: TGTGCCAGCAGCTTACTAGCGGGGACAGATACGCAGTATTTT. This translates into CASSLLAGTDTQYF.

The V gene is TRBV28, the J gene TRBJ2-7, with 7 nucleotides matching TRBD2. This CDR3 has 14 residues. The V gene end was trimmed by 5 bases and the J gene end by 3 bases; junction bases not matched to a gene: 7. Germline CDR1 reads MDHEN; CDR2 reads SYDVKM. The CDR3 loop reads CASSGSLAVYEQYF. The DNA of the CDR3 is TGTGCCAGCAGTGGCTCCCTAGCGGTCTACGAGCAGTACTTC.

The chain couples TRBV7-2 to TRBJ1-5; the match to TRBD1 covers 10 bases. CDR1 is SGHTA, CDR2 FQGNSA, per germline. J lost 7 bases, V lost 5 bases, and 5 bases had no gene match. The CDR3 is 14 amino acids. The CDR3 sequence: CASSQTGGRQPQHF. In nucleotides, the CDR3 is TGTGCCAGCAGCCAGACAGGGGGCCGGCAGCCCCAGCATTTT.

The chain uses TRBV24-1 and TRBJ1-4; D is ambiguous. V lost 3 bases to trimming and J lost 7 bases, with 11 bases between them. Germline assignment: CDR1 KGHDR and CDR2 SFDVKD. The CDR3 length is 14 residues. The CDR3 DNA reads as TGTGCCACCAGTGATGCGAGCGGATTTGAAAAACTGTTTTTT. This encodes CATSDASGFEKLFF.

The V call is TRBV5-4, the J call TRBJ1-4; D is uncertain. CDR3 size: 14 residues. From germline, CDR1 is SGHNT and CDR2 YYREEE (reference sequence). The ends were cut back, 0 bases at V and 4 bases at J, with 7 bases in the middle. The CDR3 nucleotides read TGTGCCAGCAGCTTGGCTGGGGTTAATGAAAAACTGTTTTTT. Translation gives CASSLAGVNEKLFF.

The chain carries TRBV4-3 and TRBJ2-6, with a weak D call TRBD2 (5 bases). Trimming shortened V by 0 bases and J by 8 bases, and 11 bases separated the two germline ends. Germline CDR1 and CDR2: LGHNA and YSLEER. The CDR3 is 15 residues long. The CDR3, as DNA: TGCGCCAGCAGCCAAGATCGAAGGAGGACCAACGTCCTGACTTTC. Protein product: CASSQDRRRTNVLTF.

The J gene is TRBJ2-7, the V gene TRBV25-1; no definite D call. CDR3 length equals 12 residues. Trimming took off 6 bases at V and 1 base at J, with 7 bases between the two ends. Germline assignment: CDR1 MGHDK and CDR2 SYGVNS. This CDR3 is CASSQWSYEQYF. The CDR3 DNA sequence: TGTGCCAGCAGCCAGTGGTCCTACGAGCAGTACTTC.

The chain carries TRBV19 and TRBJ1-5; D might be TRBD1 (5 bases). The V end lost 3 bases, the J end lost 1 base, and 10 bases lay between the germline ends. The germline V gene has CDR1 LNHDA and CDR2 SQIVND (reference sequence). This CDR3 is built from 15 residues. CDR3 in DNA: TGTGCCAGTAGTATTGAGGGGCCGAGCAATCAGCCCCAGCATTTT. Translating gives CASSIEGPSNQPQHF.

The chain uses TRBV10-3 and TRBJ1-6; a weak D match, TRBD1 (5 bases). The CDR3 totals 15 residues. Germline CDR1 is ENHRY and CDR2 is SYGVKD. Trimming left V 6 bases short and J 6 bases short, with 15 bases between. For the CDR3, the DNA is TGTGCCATCAGGGAAGGGGAATTTGTTAATTCACCCCTCCACTTT. This codes for CAIREGEFVNSPLHF.

The chain combines TRBV5-1 with TRBJ2-7, with 8 bases lining up with TRBD2. Trimming at V came to 4 bases and at J to 3 bases, leaving 12 bases not matched to a gene. Germline loops: CDR1 SGHRS, CDR2 YFSETQ. The CDR3 runs 16 residues. CDR3 protein: CASSPRSGGDLYEQYF. In DNA form, the CDR3 reads TGCGCCAGCAGCCCTAGATCGGGAGGGGACCTCTACGAGCAGTACTTC.